This T cell receptor (beta chain) was found in a study of control samples from healthy donors and cancer patients. Repertoires were generated with immunoSEQ multiplex PCR, while TCRdb's copy carries only in-frame clones and drops some. The table lists 100,000 or so clones, around 80% of them singletons. What was sequenced was blood. The source is a woman aged 30 to 39 in good health.

The DNA of the CDR3 is TGTGCCAGCAGTTACGGCAGGGTACTGACTCACACCGGGGAGCTGTTTTTT. Translating it yields CASSYGRVLTHTGELFF. This chain uses TRBV6-2 or TRBV6-3 with TRBJ2-2, with a possible D match to TRBD1 (5 bases). Deletions cut 2 bases from V and 3 bases from J, with 16 bases between. Per the germline V gene, CDR1 is MNHEY and CDR2 is SVGEGT. The CDR3 sequence is 17 residues long.